Listed here are 23 T cell receptor beta chains from one sample, sequenced in a study of T cell responses to AZD1222 COVID-19 vaccine. TCRdb keeps only in-frame clones here, not all; method: immunoSEQ multiplex PCR. Of about 120,000 clones in the sample, roughly 88% were seen once. The sequenced sample was peripheral blood, obtained on day 0 of AZD1222 vaccination. The receptors here all came from an adult in good health.

The chain is built from TRBV7-9 and TRBJ1-3, with 10 bases identical to TRBD1. There are 16 residues in the CDR3. Germline V CDR1 and CDR2: SEHNR, FQNEAQ (reference sequence). J gave up 4 bases and V 6 bases, and 9 bases lay outside the gene matches. The CDR3 bases are TGTGCCAGCAGAGGTCGACAGGGGGCTTGGGGAAACACCATATATTTT. Translation gives CASRGRQGAWGNTIYF. The full variable domain, completed using reference TRBV7-9 and TRBJ1-3, is DTGVSQNPRHKITKRGQNVTFRCDPISEHNRLYWYRQTLGQGPEFLTYFQNEAQLEKSRLLSDRFSAERPKGSFSTLEIQRTEQGDSAMYLCASRGRQGAWGNTIYFGEGSWLTVV.

This chain joins TRBV6-5 and TRBJ2-7; 10 bases agree with TRBD1. V shed 2 bases and J 2 bases; nucleotides not matched to a gene: 6. The CDR3 has 16 amino acids. Germline V gene sequence: CDR1 MNHEY, CDR2 SVGAGI. The CDR3 nucleotides read TGTGCCAGCAGTTACGCGACTGGGACAGGGGCCTACGAGCAGTACTTC. Translated: CASSYATGTGAYEQYF.

The chain joins TRBV6-4 to TRBJ2-3; TRBD2 might be the D (7 bases). V was cut by 3 bases and J by 4 bases, with 11 bases left in between. Germline lookup yields CDR1 MRHNA and CDR2 SNTAGT. CDR3 length: 14 amino acids. The CDR3 DNA reads TGTGCCAGCAGTGAAGGGGAGGGGGCAGATACGCAGTATTTT. Amino acid sequence: CASSEGEGADTQYF.

The J gene is TRBJ2-3, the V gene TRBV7-2; 9 bases are a match to TRBD2. V lost 0 bases to trimming and J lost 4 bases; unmatched junction nucleotides: 2. Per the germline V gene, CDR1 is SGHTA and CDR2 is FQGNSA. The CDR3 consists of 15 residues. The CDR3 reads CASSLASGGPDTQYF. The CDR3 DNA sequence: TGTGCCAGCAGCTTAGCTAGCGGGGGCCCAGATACGCAGTATTTT.

On this clone itself: Within the sample, other DNA sequences also encode this same CDR3. The gene calls are TRBV6-5 and TRBJ1-5; possibly TRBD1 for D (5 bases). The germline V gene has CDR1 MNHEY and CDR2 SVGAGI. CDR3 length equals 15 residues. The germline V and J ends were trimmed by 0 bases and 3 bases, with 9 bases remaining between them. CDR3 residues: CASSYSGTLNQPQHF. DNA of the CDR3: TGTGCCAGCAGTTACTCTGGGACCCTCAATCAGCCCCAGCATTTT.

The chain joins TRBV6-4 to TRBJ2-3, with 7 nucleotides matching TRBD2. Germline V gene data show CDR1 as MRHNA and CDR2 as SNTAGT. The CDR3 extends over 16 amino acids. The ends lost 2 bases at V and 1 base at J; junction bases unmatched: 6. The CDR3 sequence: CASSDGSGSGTDTQYF. As DNA, the CDR3 is TGTGCCAGCAGTGACGGTAGCGGGTCGGGCACAGATACGCAGTATTTT.

The V and J genes are TRBV14 and TRBJ2-3; D may correspond to TRBD1 or TRBD2 (5 bases each). Germline CDR1 reads SGHDN; CDR2 reads FVKESK. The V gene lost 5 bases and the J gene lost 1 base, with 13 bases spanning the gap. The CDR3 length is 15 residues. The CDR3 sequence: CASSAGTAGTDTQYF. CDR3 DNA: TGTGCCAGCAGCGCCGGGACGGCGGGCACAGATACGCAGTATTTT.

The chain employs TRBV7-9 and TRBJ1-1; D perhaps matches TRBD1 (6 bases). The V end lost 2 bases, the J end lost 1 base, and 11 bases lay between the germline ends. The V gene's germline CDR1 is SEHNR and CDR2 FQNEAQ (reference sequence). The CDR3 has 15 amino acids. This chain's CDR3 is CASSLNTGRNTEAFF. DNA for the CDR3: TGTGCCAGCAGCTTAAATACAGGGAGGAACACTGAAGCTTTCTTT.

The genes are TRBV7-9 and TRBJ1-4, with a weak D call TRBD1 (6 bases). Germline lookup yields CDR1 SEHNR and CDR2 FQNEAQ (reference sequence). The CDR3 contains 14 residues. Trimming took off 3 bases at V and 5 bases at J, with 10 bases between the two ends. This CDR3 is CASSFQGRNEKLFF. The CDR3 DNA reads as TGTGCCAGCAGCTTCCAGGGGCGGAATGAAAAACTGTTTTTT. The complete variable domain, with remaining parts taken from reference TRBV7-9 and TRBJ1-4, reads DTGVSQNPRHKITKRGQNVTFRCDPISEHNRLYWYRQTLGQGPEFLTYFQNEAQLEKSRLLSDRFSAERPKGSFSTLEIQRTEQGDSAMYLCASSFQGRNEKLFFGSGTQLSVL.

The chain uses TRBV4-1 and TRBJ1-2, with TRBD1 as a possible D gene (6 bases). This CDR3 contains 15 residues. Germline-derived CDR1 and CDR2 are MGHRA and YSYEKL. V was cut by 0 bases and J by 8 bases, with 16 bases left in between. The CDR3 region has the DNA TGCGCCAGCAGCCAAGACCCGACGGGGGGCAAAGGCTACACCTTC. Protein: CASSQDPTGGKGYTF.

The genes are TRBV19 and TRBJ1-4; TRBD1 aligns across 7 bases. V lost 6 bases, J lost 5 bases, and 6 bases stayed unmatched. The CDR3 covers 14 residues. Per germline, CDR1 LNHDA and CDR2 SQIVND (reference sequence). In DNA, the CDR3 is TGTGCCAGTAGCGAGGGGGCGTGGAATGAAAAACTGTTTTTT. The encoded protein is CASSEGAWNEKLFF.

The V call is TRBV7-9, the J call TRBJ1-4, with D possibly TRBD1 on 5 matching bases. This CDR3 is built from 15 residues. Germline lookup yields CDR1 SEHNR and CDR2 FQNEAQ (reference sequence). V lost 1 base and J lost 5, with 11 bases in between. The CDR3 bases are TGTGCCAGCAGCTTAGATGGGGCCTGGAATGAAAAACTGTTTTTT. It yields the protein CASSLDGAWNEKLFF.

The chain uses TRBV6-6 and TRBJ2-5; 7 nucleotides agree with TRBD2. Germline values: CDR1 MNHNY, CDR2 SVGAGI (reference sequence). The CDR3 consists of 16 residues. Trimming at V came to 4 bases and at J to 4 bases, leaving 12 bases not matched to a gene. The CDR3 DNA follows: TGTGCCAGCAGTTCCCCACTAGCGCCGACCAGAGAGACCCAGTACTTC. It yields the protein CASSSPLAPTRETQYF.

This clone showed up just once. The rearrangement links TRBV18 to TRBJ1-1; possible D gene TRBD1, 5 bases. There are 14 residues in the CDR3. The V end was cut by 0 bases, the J end by 1 base, with 6 bases between. The germline gives CDR1 KGHSH, CDR2 LQKENI. The CDR3 DNA is TGTGCCAGCTCACCACCAGGGGCGAACACTGAAGCTTTCTTT. It is translated as CASSPPGANTEAFF.

This chain links TRBV5-1 with TRBJ1-5; TRBD1 matches 8 bases. V shed 3 bases, J shed 7 bases, and the junction held 6 bases outside the gene matches. Germline lookup yields CDR1 SGHRS and CDR2 YFSETQ. The CDR3 has 14 amino acids. This chain's CDR3 is CASSSNRGKQPQHF. In DNA, the CDR3 is TGCGCCAGCAGCTCAAACAGGGGGAAACAGCCCCAGCATTTT.

The chain links TRBV19 to TRBJ2-2; 7 nucleotides align to TRBD2. Germline CDR1 and CDR2: LNHDA and SQIVND (reference sequence). This CDR3 is built from 15 residues. The junction had 13 bases not matched to a gene; V was cut back by 11 bases and J by 4 bases. CDR3 coding DNA: TGTGCCTCAGGTGGGAGGGAGGGTGGCACCGGGGAGCTGTTTTTT. It translates to CASGGREGGTGELFF. The variable domain in full, with the rest retrieved from reference TRBV19 and TRBJ2-2, is DGGITQSPKYLFRKEGQNVTLSCEQNLNHDAMYWYRQDPGQGLRLIYYSQIVNDFQKGDIAEGYSVSREKKESFPLTVTSAQKNPTAFYLCASGGREGGTGELFFGEGSRLTVL.

The chain joins TRBV29-1 to TRBJ2-2, with unresolved D. The CDR3 sequence is 14 residues long. Germline CDR1 SQVTM, CDR2 ANQGSEA. The ends were cut back, 3 bases at V and 0 bases at J, with 8 bases in the middle. The CDR3 here is CSVEKVTNTGELFF. The CDR3 bases are TGCAGCGTTGAGAAGGTGACGAACACCGGGGAGCTGTTTTTT.

The chain links TRBV5-1 to TRBJ2-6; D is ambiguous. Germline loops: CDR1 SGHRS, CDR2 YFSETQ. The CDR3 extends over 14 amino acids. V lost 3 bases to trimming and J lost 2 bases, with 6 bases between them. CDR3 in DNA: TGCGCCAGCAGCTGGCAAACTGGGGCCAACGTCCTGACTTTC. Amino acid sequence: CASSWQTGANVLTF.

The CDR3 region is CASSRGTSGDPLYF. DNA for the CDR3: TGTGCCAGCAGTCGAGGGACTAGCGGGGACCCACTGTACTTC. The chain links TRBV11-2 to TRBJ2-5; 13 bases match TRBD2. The CDR3 is 14 residues long. V lost 6 bases and J lost 13; bases outside the gene matches: 11. Looked up from germline, CDR1 is SGHAT and CDR2 is FQNNGV.

The chain is built from TRBV6-5 and TRBJ1-1, with 10 bases aligning to TRBD1. The CDR3 sequence is 13 residues long. J lost 1 base, V lost 8 bases, and 1 base had no gene match. CDR1 is MNHEY, CDR2 SVGAGI, per germline. The CDR3 sequence: CASGDRGNTEAFF. The CDR3 nucleotides are TGTGCCAGCGGGGACAGGGGGAACACTGAAGCTTTCTTT.

The chain joins TRBV7-3 to TRBJ2-1; D is possibly TRBD1 or TRBD2 (6 bases each). The germline V gene has CDR1 SGHTA and CDR2 FQGTGA. V lost 3 bases and J lost 4, with 13 bases in between. The CDR3 contains 15 residues. DNA for the CDR3: TGTGCCAGCAGCTTGGGGGGCGATCCTTACAATGAGCAGTTCTTC. Translating it yields CASSLGGDPYNEQFF. The entire variable domain, with the rest obtained from reference TRBV7-3 and TRBJ2-1, is as follows: GAGVSQTPSNKVTEKGKYVELRCDPISGHTALYWYRQSLGQGPEFLIYFQGTGAADDSGLPNDRFFAVRPEGSVSTLKIQRTERGDSAVYLCASSLGGDPYNEQFFGPGTRLTVL.

This clone was seen once. The chain couples TRBV6-5 to TRBJ2-7, with D perhaps matching TRBD1 (6 bases). CDR1 MNHEY and CDR2 SVGAGI come from the germline V gene. The CDR3 extends over 13 amino acids. V was pared by 4 bases and J by 3 bases, with 10 bases between. DNA for the CDR3: TGTGCCAGCAGTTTACAGGGCTACTACGAGCAGTACTTC. Protein: CASSLQGYYEQYF.

The chain combines TRBV5-1 with TRBJ1-2; 7 bases map to TRBD1. This CDR3 has 15 residues. Trimming removed 0 bases from V and 4 bases from J; junction bases left unmatched: 6. Germline CDR1 and CDR2: SGHRS and YFSETQ. CDR3 in amino acids: CASSLALTGFYGYTF. Here the CDR3 DNA reads TGCGCCAGCAGCTTGGCCCTGACAGGGTTCTATGGCTACACCTTC.